These 28 T cell receptor beta chains originate from one sample sequenced in a study of blood T cell repertoires in COVID-19. The method was immunoSEQ multiplex PCR; TCRdb's version includes in-frame clones alone and lacks a portion of them. The sample has around 200,000 clones, approximately 82% seen once. The sample consisted of peripheral blood. Receptor source: a woman in her fifties or sixties with acute or convalescent COVID-19.

As for this clone: Compared with germline, one end of the junction differs, possibly owing to a read error. The DNA of the CDR3 is TGTGCCAGCACCACGCTTGAGGACGATTTGGACAGGGCCTTC. Protein: CASTTLEDDLDRAF. The chain uses TRBV4-2 and TRBJ1-2; 8 bases line up with TRBD1. Germline V CDR1 and CDR2: LGHNA, YNFKEQ. The CDR3 is 14 residues long.

This chain uses TRBV7-9 with TRBJ1-1, with 7 nucleotides matching TRBD1. J gave up 9 bases and V 5 bases, and 6 bases lay outside the gene matches. This CDR3 is 12 amino acids long. CDR1 is SEHNR and CDR2 is FQNEAQ in the germline V gene (reference sequence). CDR3 region: CASSQGDGKAFF. In DNA form, the CDR3 reads TGTGCCAGCAGCCAGGGGGACGGAAAAGCTTTCTTT.

The chain links TRBV12-5 to TRBJ2-1; 9 bases align to TRBD2. CDR3 size: 17 residues. V gave up 4 bases and J gave up 8 bases; unmatched junction bases: 15. The germline CDR1 and CDR2 sequences are LGHNT and FRNRAP. The chain's CDR3 is CASGSPPGRGRADEQFF. The CDR3 DNA follows: TGTGCTAGTGGTTCCCCCCCGGGGCGCGGGAGGGCCGATGAGCAGTTCTTC.

This CDR3 is CSARAAGVRYF. CDR3 nucleotides: TGCAGTGCTAGAGCAGCGGGAGTTCGGTATTTT. This chain uses TRBV20-1 with TRBJ2-3, with 8 bases lining up with TRBD2. From germline, CDR1 is DFQATT and CDR2 SNEGSKA (reference sequence). J lost 14 bases, V lost 1 base, and 5 bases had no gene match. There are 11 residues in the CDR3.

The chain couples TRBV5-1 to TRBJ1-4; 7 bases match TRBD1. Germline loops: CDR1 SGHRS, CDR2 YFSETQ. J was trimmed by 4 bases and V by 0 bases; bases with no gene match: 6. The CDR3 is made up of 16 amino acids. CDR3 in DNA: TGCGCCAGCAGCTTGGGGAACCGGGACAGTAATGAAAAACTGTTTTTT. Protein sequence: CASSLGNRDSNEKLFF.

The chain employs TRBV5-1 and TRBJ2-7; 7 bases line up with TRBD2. V shed 2 bases and J 6 bases; nucleotides not matched to a gene: 5. Germline V gene lookup returns CDR1 SGHRS and CDR2 YFSETQ. The CDR3 loop spans 13 amino acids. The CDR3 DNA reads TGCGCCAGCAGCTTACTCACGGGGGGCGAGCAGTACTTC. The encoded protein is CASSLLTGGEQYF.

The chain carries TRBV19 and TRBJ2-4; 8 bases agree with TRBD1. Looked up from germline, CDR1 is LNHDA and CDR2 is SQIVND (reference sequence). The CDR3 is 17 residues long. J gave up 9 bases and V 3 bases, and 16 bases lay outside the gene matches. CDR3 region: CASSMGTRTGTISIQYF. The CDR3, as DNA: TGTGCCAGTAGTATGGGAACCAGGACAGGGACGATTAGCATTCAGTACTTC.

This clone was recorded at least ten times. The genes are TRBV10-1 and TRBJ2-1, with TRBD2 matching over 15 bases. Germline CDR1 is WNHNN and CDR2 is SYGVQD (reference sequence). Trimming cost V 5 bases and J 6 bases; bases outside gene matches: 2. The length of the CDR3 is 15 residues. CDR3 DNA sequence: TGCGCCAGCAGTCTGGGACTAGCGGGAGGCAATGAGCAGTTCTTC. It translates to CASSLGLAGGNEQFF.

This clone was observed a few times. This chain connects TRBV10-2 to TRBJ2-7; 9 bases line up with TRBD2. CDR1 and CDR2 (germline): WSHSY, SAAADI. V trimming: 4 bases; J trimming: 7 bases; junction bases outside the gene matches: 8. CDR3 size: 14 residues. The CDR3 is CASSVSSGINEQYF. The CDR3 region has the DNA TGCGCCAGCAGTGTATCTAGCGGGATAAATGAGCAGTACTTC.

The rearrangement uses TRBV29-1 and TRBJ1-2; D is perhaps TRBD1 (5 bases). Germline V gene lookup returns CDR1 SQVTM and CDR2 ANQGSEA. V lost 5 bases, J lost 1 base, and 11 bases lay in between. This CDR3 is built from 13 residues. This CDR3 reads CSVIQTDNYGYTF. In nucleotides, the CDR3 is TGCAGCGTTATTCAGACAGATAACTATGGCTACACCTTC.

The chain recombines TRBV3-1 (or the pseudogene TRBV3-2) with TRBJ1-2, with D perhaps matching TRBD1 (5 bases). Germline lookup yields CDR1 LGHDT and CDR2 YNNKEL (reference sequence). The CDR3 covers 14 residues. Between the trimmed V and J ends, which lost 0 bases and 7 bases, there was a span of 12 bases. CDR3 amino acids: CASSQDPRGGGYTF. Here the CDR3 DNA reads TGTGCCAGCAGCCAAGATCCCCGGGGGGGTGGCTACACCTTC.

The CDR3 nucleotides read TGTGCCAGCAGCCCCGCGGATTACACCGGGGAGCTGTTTTTT. It yields the protein CASSPADYTGELFF. This sequence joins TRBV11-2 and TRBJ2-2; D gene unclear. The CDR3 sequence is 14 residues long. Germline assignment: CDR1 SGHAT and CDR2 FQNNGV. V was cut by 5 bases and J by 3 bases, with 10 bases left in between. Full variable domain (outside the CDR3, taken from reference TRBV11-2 and TRBJ2-2): EAGVAQSPRYKIIEKRQSVAFWCNPISGHATLYWYQQILGQGPKLLIQFQNNGVVDDSQLPKDRFSAERLKGVDSTLKIQPAKLEDSAVYLCASSPADYTGELFFGEGSRLTVL.

This rearrangement joins TRBV19 to TRBJ2-5, with a weak D call TRBD1 (6 bases). CDR1 is LNHDA, CDR2 SQIVND, per germline (reference sequence). V lost 8 bases and J 9 bases, leaving 19 bases between the germline ends. This CDR3 has 13 residues. The DNA for the CDR3 is TGTGCCAGTTCACCTGGACAGTGGGGGTCCCAGTACTTC. Translating gives CASSPGQWGSQYF.

The V gene is TRBV19, the J gene TRBJ2-5; tentative D call: TRBD1 (5 bases). The CDR3 totals 13 residues. Trimming took 3 bases from V and 2 from J, leaving 7 bases between them. Germline lookup yields CDR1 LNHDA and CDR2 SQIVND (reference sequence). DNA for the CDR3: TGTGCCAGTAGTATGGGGCAGCAAGAGACCCAGTACTTC. Translated: CASSMGQQETQYF.

The chain uses TRBV27 and TRBJ2-2, with 11 bases fitting TRBD2. The CDR3 spans 15 residues. V was pared by 3 bases and J by 4 bases, with 1 base of the junction left unmatched. The V gene's germline CDR1 is MNHEY and CDR2 SMNVEV (reference sequence). CDR3 protein: CASSFSGRATGELFF. As DNA, the CDR3 is TGTGCCAGCAGTTTTAGCGGGAGGGCCACCGGGGAGCTGTTTTTT.

V gene TRBV19 combines with J gene TRBJ1-4; possible D gene TRBD1, 5 bases. CDR3 length: 18 residues. Between the trimmed V and J ends, which lost 5 bases and 5 bases, there was a span of 24 bases. CDR1 and CDR2 (germline): LNHDA, SQIVND (reference sequence). CDR3 residues: CASSGSPRTRTRNEKLFF. The CDR3 coding sequence is TGTGCCAGTAGTGGCTCCCCCCGGACAAGAACTCGAAATGAAAAACTGTTTTTT. Filled out from reference TRBV19 and TRBJ1-4, the complete variable domain reads DGGITQSPKYLFRKEGQNVTLSCEQNLNHDAMYWYRQDPGQGLRLIYYSQIVNDFQKGDIAEGYSVSREKKESFPLTVTSAQKNPTAFYLCASSGSPRTRTRNEKLFFGSGTQLSVL.

Only a few counts were recorded for this clone. The CDR3 is CASSGTLQETQYF. DNA of the CDR3: TGTGCCAGCAGCGGGACACTTCAAGAGACCCAGTACTTC. The chain has TRBV7-9 and TRBJ2-5; possibly TRBD1 for D (6 bases). Germline-derived CDR1 and CDR2 are SEHNR and FQNEAQ (reference sequence). This CDR3 is 13 amino acids long. Deletions cut 5 bases from V and 2 bases from J, with 9 bases between. The full variable domain, its missing parts supplied by reference TRBV7-9 and TRBJ2-5, is DTGVSQNPRHKITKRGQNVTFRCDPISEHNRLYWYRQTLGQGPEFLTYFQNEAQLEKSRLLSDRFSAERPKGSFSTLEIQRTEQGDSAMYLCASSGTLQETQYFGPGTRLLVL.

The rearrangement uses TRBV7-9 and TRBJ2-5; the D gene is possibly TRBD2 (6 bases). The V end lost 2 bases, the J end lost 4 bases, and 20 bases lay between the germline ends. The CDR3 is made up of 17 amino acids. Germline lookup yields CDR1 SEHNR and CDR2 FQNEAQ (reference sequence). The CDR3 sequence is CASSLSIAGYSAETQYF. The CDR3 bases are TGTGCCAGCAGCTTAAGCATTGCGGGATATTCGGCAGAGACCCAGTACTTC.

This chain joins TRBV18 and TRBJ2-2; TRBD2 is a possible D gene (5 bases). V was pared by 3 bases and J by 4 bases, with 15 bases between. Germline loops: CDR1 KGHSH, CDR2 LQKENI. The CDR3 totals 16 residues. The CDR3 DNA follows: TGTGCCAGCTCACCGTTCCCAGAGGGTACCACCGGGGAGCTGTTTTTT. Translation: CASSPFPEGTTGELFF. The whole variable domain, remainder taken from reference TRBV18 and TRBJ2-2, is NAGVMQNPRHLVRRRGQEARLRCSPMKGHSHVYWYRQLPEEGLKFMVYLQKENIIDESGMPKERFSAEFPKEGPSILRIQQVVRGDSAAYFCASSPFPEGTTGELFFGEGSRLTVL.

Only a few counts were recorded for this clone. The rearrangement links TRBV5-1 to TRBJ2-2, with 10 bases aligning to TRBD1. The germline V gene has CDR1 SGHRS and CDR2 YFSETQ. Losses at the gene ends were 4 bases for V and 5 bases for J; bases not matched to a gene: 8. CDR3 length: 16 amino acids. The CDR3 DNA follows: TGCGCCAGCAGCCTATCACCGGGACAGGGGACCGGGGAGCTGTTTTTT. Encoded protein: CASSLSPGQGTGELFF.

V usage is TRBV24-1 and J usage is TRBJ2-3; 7 nucleotides align to TRBD1. Germline CDR1 is KGHDR and CDR2 is SFDVKD. The CDR3 sequence is 16 residues long. Trimming took 3 bases from V and 3 from J; bases not matched to a gene: 8. The CDR3: CATSDGVEQGTDTQYF. CDR3 sequence (DNA): TGTGCCACCAGTGATGGGGTGGAACAGGGGACAGATACGCAGTATTTT.

As regards this clone: The same CDR3 is also encoded by other DNA sequences in this sample. This chain joins TRBV5-1 and TRBJ2-7; maybe TRBD2 (6 bases). The CDR3 spans 15 residues. The germline V gene has CDR1 SGHRS and CDR2 YFSETQ. V was clipped by 4 bases and J by 3 bases, with 17 bases between them. This chain's CDR3 is CASSPRGSGSYEQYF. The CDR3 bases are TGCGCCAGCAGCCCCCGAGGTAGCGGAAGCTACGAGCAGTACTTC.

CDR3 loop: CASSGQGLEPQHF. CDR3 DNA: TGTGCCAGTAGTGGACAGGGGCTTGAGCCCCAGCATTTT. This sequence joins TRBV19 and TRBJ1-5, with 9 bases fitting TRBD1. With 5 bases clipped from V and 8 bases from J, the junction kept 4 bases outside the gene matches. The CDR3 is 13 residues long. Germline V CDR1 and CDR2: LNHDA, SQIVND (reference sequence). Full variable domain (rest looked up from reference TRBV19 and TRBJ1-5): DGGITQSPKYLFRKEGQNVTLSCEQNLNHDAMYWYRQDPGQGLRLIYYSQIVNDFQKGDIAEGYSVSREKKESFPLTVTSAQKNPTAFYLCASSGQGLEPQHFGDGTRLSIL.

The rearrangement uses TRBV19 and TRBJ2-7, with D perhaps matching TRBD1 (6 bases). The germline V gene has CDR1 LNHDA and CDR2 SQIVND (reference sequence). This CDR3 region has 12 residues. The ends were cut back, 4 bases at V and 12 bases at J, with 16 bases in the middle. In nucleotides, the CDR3 is TGTGCCAGTAGTACCCCTCAGGGGCAGGCGTACTTC. Translating it yields CASSTPQGQAYF.

This clone has more than one count but fewer than ten. This rearrangement joins TRBV28 to TRBJ2-4, with 9 bases lining up with TRBD1. Looked up from germline, CDR1 is MDHEN and CDR2 is SYDVKM. The CDR3 is 14 amino acids. The V segment lost 6 bases and the J segment 4 bases; nucleotides outside the gene matches: 4. This CDR3 reads CASRPGTGKNIQYF. Written as DNA, the CDR3 is TGTGCCAGCAGGCCAGGGACAGGGAAAAACATTCAGTACTTC.

The chain links TRBV5-6 to TRBJ1-4, with 7 bases lining up with TRBD1. Germline-derived CDR1 and CDR2 are SGHDT and YYEEEE. With 2 bases clipped from V and 7 bases from J, the junction kept 2 bases outside the gene matches. The length of the CDR3 is 13 residues. CDR3 nucleotides: TGTGCCAGCAGCTTCGACAGGGCTGAAAAACTGTTTTTT. Its translation is CASSFDRAEKLFF.

The chain is built from TRBV5-6 and TRBJ2-2, with 7 positions matching TRBD2. The CDR3 length is 15 residues. V lost 0 bases to trimming and J lost 3 bases; unmatched junction nucleotides: 2. Germline lookup yields CDR1 SGHDT and CDR2 YYEEEE. The DNA of the CDR3 is TGTGCCAGCAGCTTGGCGGGAGGTTACACCGGGGAGCTGTTTTTT. Residues: CASSLAGGYTGELFF.

The chain combines TRBV5-1 with TRBJ2-7, with TRBD2 matching 9 bases. Germline trimming cut 3 bases from V and 3 bases from J; bases unmatched to any gene: 7. The germline V gene encodes CDR1 SGHRS and CDR2 YFSETQ. The CDR3 is made up of 15 amino acids. As DNA, the CDR3 is TGCGCCAGCAGCTACCTAGCGGGAACCCTCTACGAGCAGTACTTC. Amino acids: CASSYLAGTLYEQYF.